This TCR beta chain was observed in a study of T cells expressing NK-cell markers. About the research overall: Sorted CD3+CD56-NKG2C+, CD3+CD56+NKG2C+ and CD3+CD56+NKG2C- T cells supplied the TCR beta repertoires.

From germline, CDR1 is SGHRS and CDR2 YFSETQ. The CDR3 runs to 14 residues. It was by 5'RACE template switching with UMIs that TCR beta cDNA was made. With the 5' RACE reads reprocessed, TCRdb shows one record per CDR3 protein and no DNA. The sample has 440,000 or so distinct CDR3 sequences. Note on this clonotype: The antigen remains unidentified.

Overall study findings and caveats: The CD3+CD56-NKG2C+ fraction of several donors was also led by these clonotypes.

This chain joins TRBV5-1 and TRBJ2-5; TCRdb's D call, TRBD1, is unchecked because there is no DNA. The sample taken for sequencing was blood T cells: a sorted CD56 or NKG2C T cell subset, CD4+ or CD8+ T cells, or bulk PBMC T cells (not recorded which). The sequence was obtained from a woman between 18 and 70 years old in good health. The CDR3 loop reads CASSRGNREETQYF.